What follows are 8 T cell receptor beta chains derived from one specimen sequenced in a study of cytomegalovirus exposure and HLA in healthy donors. Primers for the PCR totalled 60 Vbeta and 13 Jbeta. Sequenced by immunoSEQ multiplex PCR; TCRdb stores in-frame clones only, minus some. The sample lists 150,000 to 170,000 clones; roughly four fifths were seen once. The source material was PBMCs. These receptors all stem from a man younger than 35 in good health and CMV-seronegative.

In the case of this clone: The sample holds other DNA sequences that translate to the same CDR3. CDR3 loop: CASSLLGGSYEQYF. For the CDR3, the DNA is TGTGCCAGCAGCCTCCTGGGGGGGTCCTACGAGCAGTACTTC. The chain combines TRBV7-9 with TRBJ2-7, with TRBD2 identical over 7 bases. V lost 5 bases to trimming and J lost 1 base; unmatched junction nucleotides: 5. The CDR3 sequence is 14 residues long. Germline V gene data show CDR1 as SEHNR and CDR2 as FQNEAQ (reference sequence). The full variable domain, in which reference TRBV7-9 and TRBJ2-7 provide the parts outside the CDR3, is DTGVSQNPRHKITKRGQNVTFRCDPISEHNRLYWYRQTLGQGPEFLTYFQNEAQLEKSRLLSDRFSAERPKGSFSTLEIQRTEQGDSAMYLCASSLLGGSYEQYFGPGTRLTVT.

This chain joins TRBV4-1 and TRBJ2-5; 7 bases line up with TRBD1. The J call could be wrong; TRBJ2-7 is a better fit for the DNA end. Germline values: CDR1 MGHRA, CDR2 YSYEKL. The CDR3 extends over 14 amino acids. CDR3: CASSQGPRGHEQYF. The CDR3 nucleotides are TGCGCCAGCAGCCAAGGCCCGAGGGGGCACGAGCAGTACTTC.

J is TRBJ1-5 and V is TRBV9; D unresolved. V was pared by 0 bases and J by 7 bases, with 8 bases between. Germline V gene data show CDR1 as SGDLS and CDR2 as YYNGEE. This CDR3 contains 13 residues. This CDR3 is CASSVGVAQPQHF. CDR3 nucleotides: TGTGCCAGCAGCGTAGGGGTAGCCCAGCCCCAGCATTTT.

The chain uses TRBV6-6 and TRBJ2-2; D is perhaps TRBD1 (6 bases). Trimming left V 8 bases short and J 2 bases short, with 15 bases between. Germline values: CDR1 MNHNY, CDR2 SVGAGI (reference sequence). The CDR3 is 15 residues long. The CDR3: CASHRRDTNTGELFF. The CDR3 DNA reads as TGTGCCAGCCATCGTCGGGACACCAACACCGGGGAGCTGTTTTTT.

The rearrangement joins TRBV10-1 to TRBJ2-2, with 9 bases identical to TRBD1. The CDR3 spans 14 residues. V trimming: 9 bases; J trimming: 1 base; junction bases outside the gene matches: 3. Germline V gives CDR1 WNHNN, CDR2 SYGVQD (reference sequence). CDR3 region: CASPGQGNTGELFF. CDR3 bases: TGCGCCAGTCCGGGACAGGGGAACACCGGGGAGCTGTTTTTT.

The gene calls are TRBV7-2 and TRBJ2-3, with D possibly matching TRBD2 (6 bases). Trimming pared 1 base from V and 6 bases from J, leaving 11 bases between. The CDR3 loop spans 14 amino acids. Germline V lookup: CDR1 SGHTA, CDR2 FQGNSA. CDR3 sequence: CASSLGASVDTQYF. The DNA of the CDR3 is TGTGCCAGCAGCTTAGGTGCTAGCGTGGATACGCAGTATTTT.

In the case of this clone: Germline is not matched at one junction end, which may reflect a read error. This chain links TRBV6-1 with TRBJ2-2, with D possibly matching TRBD1 (5 bases). From germline, CDR1 is MNHNS and CDR2 SASEGT. The CDR3 totals 16 residues. CDR3 amino acids: CAGSEARGPSTGELFF. The CDR3 nucleotides read TGTGCCGGCAGTGAAGCTAGGGGCCCTTCTACCGGGGAGCTGTTTTTT.

As regards this clone: Other DNA sequences of this sample code for an identical CDR3. The V call is TRBV11-2, the J call TRBJ2-7; D might be TRBD2 (6 bases). Germline values: CDR1 SGHAT, CDR2 FQNNGV. Trimming stripped 1 base from V and 2 bases from J, with 12 bases between. The CDR3 covers 15 residues. The CDR3 is CASSLVAGLPYEQYF. The CDR3 region has the DNA TGTGCCAGCAGCTTAGTGGCGGGACTCCCCTACGAGCAGTACTTC.